These 25 T cell receptor beta chains came from one sample sequenced in a study of T cells in Graves' hyperthyroidism and ophthalmopathy. TCR beta CDR3 regions were amplified from RNA transcripts. HTBI primers were used for first-round RT-PCR of the TCR CDR3. TCRdb re-analysed the multiplex PCR reads in MiXCR, keeping a single row per CDR3 protein. In the table there are 500,000 to 600,000 distinct CDR3 sequences, 40% to 50% of which are singletons. The sample was peripheral blood or thyroid tissue (not recorded which). All receptors derive from an adult woman with Graves' disease, either hyperthyroidism or ophthalmopathy (not recorded which).

This CDR3 is CASSRDSDNYGYTF. DNA for the CDR3: TGTGCCAGCAGCCGGGACAGCGATAACTATGGCTACACCTTC. The V gene is TRBV11-1, the J gene TRBJ1-2; 7 nucleotides agree with TRBD1. J was trimmed by 1 base and V by 5 bases; bases with no gene match: 4. This CDR3 is built from 14 residues. The germline CDR1 and CDR2 sequences are SGHAT and FQDESV (reference sequence).

This clonotype was detected many times. V gene TRBV7-9 combines with J gene TRBJ1-2, with TRBD1 as a possible D gene (6 bases). Germline assignment: CDR1 SEHNR and CDR2 FQNEAQ (reference sequence). This CDR3 has 15 residues. Trimming stripped 1 base from V and 6 bases from J, with 15 bases between. CDR3 region: CASSLEVRGRDGYTF. CDR3 in DNA: TGTGCCAGCAGCTTAGAGGTTCGGGGGCGGGATGGCTACACCTTC.

This clonotype was seen a handful of times. This chain links TRBV6-2 or TRBV6-3 with TRBJ2-2; the D gene is possibly TRBD2 (6 bases). Germline CDR1 MNHEY, CDR2 SVGEGT. Trimming pared 6 bases from V and 7 bases from J, leaving 15 bases between. The CDR3 sequence is 14 residues long. The CDR3 DNA reads as TGTGCCAGCAGCCCTAGCGAGCGGGTCGGGGAGCTGTTTTTT. Residues: CASSPSERVGELFF.

This chain uses TRBV7-9 with TRBJ2-6, with a possible D match to TRBD1 (6 bases). The CDR3 totals 15 residues. Trimming stripped 4 bases from V and 0 bases from J, with 7 bases between. From germline, CDR1 is SEHNR and CDR2 FQNEAQ (reference sequence). The CDR3: CASSYRASGANVLTF. The CDR3 region has the DNA TGTGCCAGCAGCTACAGGGCCTCTGGGGCCAACGTCCTGACTTTC.

V and J are TRBV25-1 and TRBJ1-6, with D possibly matching TRBD1 (6 bases). There are 15 residues in the CDR3. Germline CDR1 is MGHDK and CDR2 is SYGVNS. V lost 6 bases and J lost 7, with 16 bases in between. CDR3 sequence: CASSFGQYDNSPLHF. In nucleotides, the CDR3 is TGTGCCAGCAGCTTCGGACAGTACGACAATTCACCCCTCCACTTT.

The genes are TRBV29-1 and TRBJ2-2, with TRBD2 identical over 8 bases. Germline V lookup: CDR1 SQVTM, CDR2 ANQGSEA. The V segment lost 4 bases and the J segment 5 bases; nucleotides outside the gene matches: 9. This CDR3 spans 15 amino acids. The CDR3 DNA follows: TGCAGCGTTGGACGGGGGGGCGGTGGGACCGGGGAGCTGTTTTTT. Translated: CSVGRGGGGTGELFF.

In its sample, this clonotype was seen many times. The junction departs from germline at one end; a sequencing error may be responsible. The chain joins TRBV7-6 to TRBJ2-7, with TRBD2 matching over 7 bases. The germline gives CDR1 SGHVS, CDR2 FNYEAQ. The CDR3 totals 15 residues. CDR3 loop: CANSLEGGPSYEQYF. In DNA form, the CDR3 reads TGTGCCAACAGCTTAGAGGGAGGGCCGAGCTACGAGCAGTACTTC.

The CDR3 coding sequence is TGTGCCAGCACCAAAACGGGTCCGCGCGAGCAGTACTTC. Protein product: CASTKTGPREQYF. The chain uses TRBV7-2 and TRBJ2-7; D gene ambiguous. This CDR3 has 13 amino acids. With 7 bases removed from V and 6 bases from J, the gap between germline ends came to 16 bases. CDR1 and CDR2 (germline): SGHTA, FQGNSA.

The V and J genes are TRBV11-2 and TRBJ1-2; possible D gene TRBD1, 5 bases. This CDR3 spans 14 amino acids. The V gene's germline CDR1 is SGHAT and CDR2 FQNNGV. Trimming left V 5 bases short and J 5 bases short, with 15 bases between. The CDR3 coding sequence is TGTGCCAGCAGCCCCGGCGAGGGACTTTATGGCTACACCTTC. Protein sequence: CASSPGEGLYGYTF.

This clonotype appeared many times. The rearrangement links TRBV6-5 to TRBJ2-7, with 8 positions matching TRBD2. The V gene end was trimmed by 6 bases and the J gene end by 5 bases; junction bases not matched to a gene: 12. Germline CDR1 is MNHEY and CDR2 is SVGAGI. This CDR3 is 15 amino acids long. The DNA of the CDR3 is TGTGCCAGCAGCCGACGCGGGAGCGGGAGTGACGAGCAGTACTTC. This encodes CASSRRGSGSDEQYF.

The table lists this clonotype with a count of one. The chain carries TRBV29-1 and TRBJ1-1, with 8 bases fitting TRBD1. The CDR3 extends over 15 amino acids. J lost 0 bases, V lost 4 bases, and 7 bases had no gene match. The germline V gene encodes CDR1 SQVTM and CDR2 ANQGSEA. CDR3 protein: CSVARGRFMNTEAFF. The CDR3 bases are TGCAGCGTTGCCAGGGGGCGATTCATGAACACTGAAGCTTTCTTT.

This clonotype appeared many times. The chain joins TRBV28 to TRBJ2-7; the D is unclear. Deletions cut 5 bases from V and 7 bases from J, with 9 bases between. Per the germline V gene, CDR1 is MDHEN and CDR2 is SYDVKM. The CDR3 spans 11 residues. The CDR3, as DNA: TGTGCCAGCAGTGGCCCCCAGGAGCAGTACTTC. It is translated as CASSGPQEQYF.

This clonotype has a count of ten or more. A read error may produce the germline difference seen at one junction end. The CDR3 DNA is TGTGCCAGCAGCCCCGGGACAGGAGGGATCAGCTTC. This codes for CASSPGTGGISF. The chain couples TRBV7-9 to TRBJ1-2; 8 nucleotides align to TRBD1. Germline lookup yields CDR1 SEHNR and CDR2 FQNEAQ (reference sequence). The length of the CDR3 is 12 residues.

The rearrangement joins TRBV20-1 to TRBJ1-1; D uncertain. The germline CDR1 and CDR2 sequences are DFQATT and SNEGSKA (reference sequence). Trimming took off 6 bases at V and 8 bases at J, with 10 bases between the two ends. The CDR3 sequence is 10 residues long. The CDR3 DNA sequence: TGCAGTGCCGCAAGCATCGAAGCTTTCTTT. Translated, it gives CSAASIEAFF.

The DNA for the CDR3 is TGCGCCAGCAGTGACAACCTAGACGGCTACGAGCAGTACTTC. It specifies CASSDNLDGYEQYF. The chain has TRBV10-2 and TRBJ2-7; D unresolved. With 3 bases removed from V and 3 bases from J, the gap between germline ends came to 12 bases. The CDR3 totals 14 residues. The germline V gene encodes CDR1 WSHSY and CDR2 SAAADI.

Remarks on this clonotype: An end of the junction does not agree with germline; a read error may underlie this. This chain uses TRBV29-1 with TRBJ1-2, with a tentative D call TRBD1 (5 bases). Germline V gene data show CDR1 as SQVTM and CDR2 as ANQGSEA. The CDR3 runs to 13 residues. CDR3 in DNA: TGCAGCGTGGAAGGATCAGGGAACTATGGCTACACCTTC. This translates into CSVEGSGNYGYTF.

As for this clonotype: A much larger clone sits a single nucleotide away, making a read error possible. The rearrangement joins TRBV6-5 to TRBJ1-6, with D perhaps matching TRBD1 (5 bases). The CDR3 has 15 amino acids. Germline V gene lookup returns CDR1 MNHEY and CDR2 SVGAGI. Written as DNA, the CDR3 is TGTGCCAGCAGAGATCGACAGTTTTATAATTCACCCCTCCCCTTT. Protein: CASRDRQFYNSPLPF.

On this clonotype itself: A much larger clone lies one base from this, so it may be a read error. CDR3 nucleotide sequence: TGTGCCAGCAGTTACTGGGGCACCACTAACTATGGCTACACCTTC. Translation: CASSYWGTTNYGYTF. The chain is built from TRBV6-6 and TRBJ1-2, with TRBD1 as a possible D gene (5 bases). The CDR3 length is 15 residues. Germline V gives CDR1 MNHNY, CDR2 SVGAGI (reference sequence). V was pared by 1 base and J by 0 bases, with 9 bases between.

The table lists this clonotype with many counts. The gene calls are TRBV20-1 and TRBJ2-5; perhaps TRBD1 as D (6 bases). This CDR3 is 12 amino acids long. V was shortened by 5 bases and J by 1 base, with 8 bases between the two germline ends. CDR1 is DFQATT and CDR2 is SNEGSKA in the germline V gene (reference sequence). The CDR3 DNA is TGCAGTGCTGGGGGCCCCCAAGAGACCCAGTACTTC. Its protein product is CSAGGPQETQYF.

Regarding this clonotype: This CDR3 is missing its conserved last phenylalanine or tryptophan, likely due to a read error. This chain joins TRBV2 and TRBJ1-2, with a tentative D call TRBD1 (5 bases). From germline, CDR1 is SNHLY and CDR2 FYNNEI. CDR3 length: 13 amino acids. The CDR3 region has the DNA TGTGCCAGCAGTCAAGCAGGGTACGGTGGCTACACCCTC. Its protein is CASSQAGYGGYTL.

This chain connects TRBV19 to TRBJ1-5; D gene uncertain. Trimming shortened V by 6 bases and J by 8 bases, and 11 bases separated the two germline ends. CDR1 is LNHDA and CDR2 is SQIVND in the germline V gene (reference sequence). The length of the CDR3 is 12 residues. The CDR3 DNA follows: TGTGCCAGTAGCCCCCCGAGTGAGCCCCAGCATTTT. It yields the protein CASSPPSEPQHF.

The table lists this clonotype with a few counts. The V call is TRBV7-3, the J call TRBJ2-1; weak D call: TRBD2 (5 bases). CDR1 and CDR2 (germline): SGHTA, FQGTGA. V was trimmed by 5 bases and J by 4 bases, leaving 15 bases between them. The CDR3 runs to 15 residues. Written as DNA, the CDR3 is TGTGCCAGCAGCGAAACCTCGGACTTTTACAATGAGCAGTTCTTC. Protein: CASSETSDFYNEQFF.

The rearrangement links TRBV2 to TRBJ1-2; D not resolved. The CDR3 runs 12 residues. Germline V lookup: CDR1 SNHLY, CDR2 FYNNEI. The CDR3, as DNA: TGTGCTAGAGATCCACGGATCTATGGCTACACCTTC. The encoded protein is CARDPRIYGYTF.

The chain carries TRBV7-2 and TRBJ1-6; D possibly corresponds to TRBD1 (5 bases). The germline V gene encodes CDR1 SGHTA and CDR2 FQGNSA. The CDR3 runs 16 residues. Trimming cost V 4 bases and J 6 bases, with 16 bases left between them. For the CDR3, the DNA is TGTGCCAGCAGCTCCTGGGGTAGGGGAATTAATTCACCCCTCCACTTT. Amino acid sequence: CASSSWGRGINSPLHF. Full variable domain (outside the CDR3, taken from reference TRBV7-2 and TRBJ1-6): GAGVSQSPSNKVTEKGKDVELRCDPISGHTALYWYRQSLGQGLEFLIYFQGNSAPDKSGLPSDRFSAERTGGSVSTLTIQRTQQEDSAVYLCASSSWGRGINSPLHFGNGTRLTVT.

The rearrangement links TRBV10-3 to TRBJ1-5; 8 bases match TRBD1. The CDR3 covers 14 residues. Per germline, CDR1 ENHRY and CDR2 SYGVKD. The V and J ends lost 4 bases and 5 bases, in that order; junction bases with no gene match: 4. CDR3 in amino acids: CAISAGQGDQPQHF. DNA of the CDR3: TGTGCCATCAGTGCTGGACAGGGCGATCAGCCCCAGCATTTT.